One and the same sample provided the 8 T cell receptor beta chains below, sequenced in a study of chemoradiotherapy in HPV16-positive cancers. Clones were sequenced by immunoSEQ multiplex PCR, and TCRdb holds only the in-frame ones, with some missing. The sample includes a few thousand clones, 75% to 85% of them seen just once. Sequenced material: tumor tissue, taken from a patient who underwent chemoradiotherapy. The receptor set was obtained from a human donor with HPV-associated anogenital cancer.

This chain joins TRBV30 and TRBJ2-3, with unresolved D. Germline lookup yields CDR1 GTSNPN and CDR2 SVGIG (reference sequence). The CDR3 covers 11 residues. Trimming shortened V by 5 bases and J by 6 bases, and 9 bases separated the two germline ends. DNA of the CDR3: TGTGCCTGGGGGTTGGGGGATACGCAGTATTTT. It specifies CAWGLGDTQYF.

The CDR3 region is CSVGRNNYGYTF. In DNA form, the CDR3 reads TGCAGCGTAGGACGGAATAACTATGGCTACACCTTC. The V gene is TRBV29-1, the J gene TRBJ1-2; D remains unclear. The CDR3 totals 12 residues. CDR1 is SQVTM, CDR2 ANQGSEA, per germline. V was pared by 6 bases and J by 1 base, with 9 bases between.

V and J are TRBV27 and TRBJ1-6; D not certain. CDR3 length: 13 residues. Germline V lookup: CDR1 MNHEY, CDR2 SMNVEV (reference sequence). With 6 bases removed from V and 9 bases from J, the gap between germline ends came to 12 bases. As DNA, the CDR3 is TGTGCCAGCAGCGCCCTGGATGGTTCACCCCTCCACTTT. This encodes CASSALDGSPLHF.

This clone occurred once. The rearrangement uses TRBV11-2 and TRBJ2-1, with D perhaps being TRBD1 or TRBD2 (5 bases each). Trimming removed 5 bases from V and 4 bases from J, with 15 bases in between. In germline, CDR1 is SGHAT, CDR2 FQNNGV. The CDR3 is made up of 15 amino acids. CDR3 loop: CASSRGRNIYNEQFF. For the CDR3, the DNA is TGTGCCAGCAGCCGGGGACGGAACATTTACAATGAGCAGTTCTTC.

The chain links TRBV27 to TRBJ1-4; D not resolved. The CDR3 is 16 amino acids. V gave up 2 bases and J gave up 5 bases, with 15 bases separating them. Germline V gene data show CDR1 as MNHEY and CDR2 as SMNVEV (reference sequence). The CDR3 loop is CASSLGSGWANEKLFF. CDR3 in DNA: TGTGCCAGCAGTTTAGGTTCCGGGTGGGCGAATGAAAAACTGTTTTTT. Full variable domain (outside the CDR3, taken from reference TRBV27 and TRBJ1-4): EAQVTQNPRYLITVTGKKLTVTCSQNMNHEYMSWYRQDPGLGLRQIYYSMNVEVTDKGDVPEGYKVSRKEKRNFPLILESPSPNQTSLYFCASSLGSGWANEKLFFGSGTQLSVL.

This chain connects TRBV6-6 to TRBJ2-3, with D perhaps TRBD1 (5 bases). CDR1 MNHNY and CDR2 SVGAGI come from the germline V gene (reference sequence). V was cut by 3 bases and J by 6 bases, with 13 bases left in between. The CDR3 is 14 residues long. CDR3 region: CASSYWQGKDTQYF. The CDR3 nucleotides are TGTGCCAGCAGTTATTGGCAGGGAAAGGATACGCAGTATTTT.

V is TRBV6-6 and J is TRBJ2-5; 9 bases are shared with TRBD1. The germline V gene encodes CDR1 MNHNY and CDR2 SVGAGI (reference sequence). The CDR3 consists of 15 residues. Trimming cost V 6 bases and J 5 bases; bases outside gene matches: 10. CDR3 sequence reads: CASRAAGTGLETQYF. CDR3 bases: TGTGCCAGCAGGGCTGCCGGGACAGGGCTGGAGACCCAGTACTTC.

The V call is TRBV7-6, the J call TRBJ2-5; D is undetermined. V was shortened by 2 bases and J by 0 bases, with 10 bases between the two germline ends. Germline-derived CDR1 and CDR2 are SGHVS and FNYEAQ. CDR3 length: 15 residues. The CDR3 nucleotides are TGTGCCAGCAGCTTATTCTCGAGTTACCAAGAGACCCAGTACTTC. Its translation: CASSLFSSYQETQYF.